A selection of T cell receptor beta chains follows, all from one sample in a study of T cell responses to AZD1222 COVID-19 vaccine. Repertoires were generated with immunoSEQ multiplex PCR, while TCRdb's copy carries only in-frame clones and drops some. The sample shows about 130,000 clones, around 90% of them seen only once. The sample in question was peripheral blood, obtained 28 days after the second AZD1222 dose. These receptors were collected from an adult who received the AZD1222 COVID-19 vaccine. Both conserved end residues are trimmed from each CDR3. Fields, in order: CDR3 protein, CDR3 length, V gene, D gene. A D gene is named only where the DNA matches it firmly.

CDR3: ASSEDRGRSGYT
length: 12
V: TRBV6-1
D: TRBD1

CDR3: ASTKGISGANVLT
length: 13
V: TRBV2
D: -

CDR3: ASSDGTSGGAGANVLT
length: 16
V: TRBV11-2
D: TRBD2

CDR3: ASSLTISGNTIY
length: 12
V: TRBV5-1
D: -

CDR3: SVVLSGNQPQH
length: 11
V: TRBV29-1
D: -

CDR3: ASSATVSNQPQH
length: 12
V: TRBV2
D: -

CDR3: SVRGRSGYT
length: 9
V: TRBV29-1
D: -

CDR3: ASSEQGEYGYT
length: 11
V: TRBV2
D: TRBD1

CDR3: ASSLGGEPYGYT
length: 12
V: TRBV7-2
D: -

CDR3: ASREGARTEAF
length: 11
V: TRBV5-1
D: TRBD1

CDR3: ASSSGGVGEKLF
length: 12
V: TRBV6-5
D: TRBD1

CDR3: ASSSTGIGAEAF
length: 12
V: TRBV5-4
D: -

CDR3: ASSQWVPGQGEKLF
length: 14
V: TRBV3-1/TRBV3-2
D: TRBD1

CDR3: ASSLGQGNTIY
length: 11
V: TRBV5-1
D: -

CDR3: ASSATQMPMGYGYT
length: 14
V: TRBV9
D: -

CDR3: ATTFWSSYEQY
length: 11
V: TRBV28
D: -

CDR3: ASNEGSNQPQH
length: 11
V: TRBV19
D: -

CDR3: ASGPSGGAPDTQY
length: 13
V: TRBV5-1
D: TRBD2

CDR3: ASSETLGGNQPQH
length: 13
V: TRBV2
D: -

CDR3: ASSQQAIRGAQKGEQF
length: 16
V: TRBV4-1
D: -

CDR3: SVGGAAINEQF
length: 11
V: TRBV29-1
D: TRBD2

CDR3: ASSLPMRPEAF
length: 11
V: TRBV28
D: -

CDR3: ASSHQETQY
length: 9
V: TRBV28
D: -

CDR3: ASSQKRGRTDTQY
length: 13
V: TRBV18
D: TRBD2

CDR3: ASSKGTGHEYEQY
length: 13
V: TRBV5-4
D: TRBD1

CDR3: ASSTGQDSSYEQY
length: 13
V: TRBV5-1
D: TRBD1

CDR3: ASSMAKPAPPYQPQH
length: 15
V: TRBV19
D: -

CDR3: ASSLSRPNTGELF
length: 13
V: TRBV28
D: -

CDR3: ASRQTGTGSGYT
length: 12
V: TRBV6-5
D: TRBD1

CDR3: ASSTRDRGGETQY
length: 13
V: TRBV6-2/TRBV6-3
D: TRBD1

CDR3: ASSQTGGLNGYT
length: 12
V: TRBV4-1
D: TRBD1

CDR3: ASSLEQGVDTQY
length: 12
V: TRBV5-1
D: TRBD1

CDR3: ASSAGYGYT
length: 9
V: TRBV7-3
D: -

CDR3: ASSPGTGTGNTIY
length: 13
V: TRBV18
D: TRBD1

CDR3: ASRLDRGRYTEAF
length: 13
V: TRBV7-2
D: TRBD1

CDR3: AWSAGLAGTDTQY
length: 13
V: TRBV30
D: TRBD2

CDR3: ASSPTVNYGYT
length: 11
V: TRBV7-2
D: -

CDR3: AWSATKGGTDTQY
length: 13
V: TRBV30
D: -

CDR3: AWSRGTGDRINSPLH
length: 15
V: TRBV30
D: TRBD1

CDR3: ASSLADRGNTEAF
length: 13
V: TRBV7-8
D: TRBD1

CDR3: ASTRTVNTGELF
length: 12
V: TRBV2
D: -

CDR3: ASRGFLEGRGTGELF
length: 15
V: TRBV7-9
D: -

CDR3: ASSLGGGGGIYGYT
length: 14
V: TRBV7-3
D: -

CDR3: ASSSRQGNSPLH
length: 12
V: TRBV2
D: TRBD1

CDR3: ASRPSTGAGNTEAF
length: 14
V: TRBV28
D: TRBD1

CDR3: ASSLDYRGPYEQY
length: 13
V: TRBV11-2
D: TRBD1

CDR3: ASSLSQGVGYGYT
length: 13
V: TRBV28
D: TRBD1

CDR3: ASSQVPGADEQY
length: 12
V: TRBV14
D: -

CDR3: ASGGLTNEKLF
length: 11
V: TRBV2
D: -

CDR3: ASSSDREADRGQPQH
length: 15
V: TRBV7-9
D: TRBD1

CDR3: ASSQETAGEQF
length: 11
V: TRBV14
D: -

CDR3: ASSQQVRNQPQH
length: 12
V: TRBV6-6
D: -